This T cell receptor beta chain originates from a study of CD8+ T cells in alopecia areata. The germline V gene encodes CDR1 MGHRA and CDR2 YSYEKL. V was shortened by 2 bases and J by 3 bases, with 14 bases between the two germline ends. The CDR3 totals 15 residues. Reverse transcription of extracted RNA yielded cDNA, which provided the sequencing template. Profiled with immunoSEQ multiplex PCR; TCRdb holds only in-frame clones, not every one. The table includes about 140,000 clones, about 60% detected once. J is TRBJ2-7 and V is TRBV4-1, with a possible D match to TRBD2 (5 bases). The receptor comes from a human donor with alopecia areata. The sequences come from CD4+ T cells sorted from blood, collected at week 0. Written as DNA, the CDR3 is TGCGCCAGCAGCCAATATCCGAGGGCCAGCTACGAGCAGTACTTC. Encoded protein: CASSQYPRASYEQYF.